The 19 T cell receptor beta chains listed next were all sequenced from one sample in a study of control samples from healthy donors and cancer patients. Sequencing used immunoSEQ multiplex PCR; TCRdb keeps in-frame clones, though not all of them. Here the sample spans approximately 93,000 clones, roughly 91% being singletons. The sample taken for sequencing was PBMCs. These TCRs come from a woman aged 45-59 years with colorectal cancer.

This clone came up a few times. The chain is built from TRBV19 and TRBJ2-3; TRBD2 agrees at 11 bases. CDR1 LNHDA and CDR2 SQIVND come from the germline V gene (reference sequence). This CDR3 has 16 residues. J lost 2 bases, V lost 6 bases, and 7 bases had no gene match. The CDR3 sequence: CASSFLAGGPTDTQYF. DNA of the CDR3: TGTGCCAGTAGCTTCCTAGCGGGGGGCCCCACAGATACGCAGTATTTT.

The CDR3 sequence: CASSQEWRELTPLHF. CDR3 sequence (DNA): TGCGCCAGCAGCCAAGAATGGAGGGAGTTGACGCCCCTCCACTTT. The chain carries TRBV4-3 and TRBJ1-6; D ambiguous. V was cut by 0 bases and J by 13 bases, with 16 bases left in between. CDR3 size: 15 residues. The germline CDR1 and CDR2 sequences are LGHNA and YSLEER.

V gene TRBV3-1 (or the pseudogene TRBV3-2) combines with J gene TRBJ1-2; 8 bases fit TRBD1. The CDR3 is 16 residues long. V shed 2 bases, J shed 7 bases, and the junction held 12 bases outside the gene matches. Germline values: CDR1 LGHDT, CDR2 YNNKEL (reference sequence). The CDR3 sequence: CASSQSLQGAEGGYTF. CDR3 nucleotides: TGTGCCAGCAGCCAAAGCCTTCAGGGGGCCGAGGGTGGCTACACCTTC.

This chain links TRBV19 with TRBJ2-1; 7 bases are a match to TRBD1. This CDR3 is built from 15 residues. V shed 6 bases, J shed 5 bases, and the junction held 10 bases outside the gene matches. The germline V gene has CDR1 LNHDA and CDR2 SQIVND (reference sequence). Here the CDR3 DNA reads TGTGCCAGTAGCCCCCGAGGGACAGCCAACAATGAGCAGTTCTTC. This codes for CASSPRGTANNEQFF.

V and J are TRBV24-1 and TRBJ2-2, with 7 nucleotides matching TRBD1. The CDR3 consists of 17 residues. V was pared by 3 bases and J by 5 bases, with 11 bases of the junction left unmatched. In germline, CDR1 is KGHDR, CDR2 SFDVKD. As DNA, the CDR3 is TGTGCCACCAGTGATACTCTGGATGACAGGGATACCGGGGAGCTGTTTTTT. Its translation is CATSDTLDDRDTGELFF.

CDR3 sequence (DNA): TGTGCCAGCAGCGCCTCCGGGACAGGGCTAGAGGGCTACACCTTC. It yields the protein CASSASGTGLEGYTF. The chain employs TRBV9 and TRBJ1-2; 9 bases are a match to TRBD1. Germline V CDR1 and CDR2: SGDLS, YYNGEE. V trimming: 3 bases; J trimming: 8 bases; junction bases outside the gene matches: 11. CDR3 size: 15 residues.

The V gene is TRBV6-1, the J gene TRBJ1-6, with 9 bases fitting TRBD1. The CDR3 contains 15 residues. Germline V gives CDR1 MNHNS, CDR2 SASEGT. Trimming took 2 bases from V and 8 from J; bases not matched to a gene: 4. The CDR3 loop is CASSEPGTGYSPLHF. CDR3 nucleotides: TGTGCCAGCAGTGAACCCGGGACAGGGTATTCACCCCTCCACTTT.

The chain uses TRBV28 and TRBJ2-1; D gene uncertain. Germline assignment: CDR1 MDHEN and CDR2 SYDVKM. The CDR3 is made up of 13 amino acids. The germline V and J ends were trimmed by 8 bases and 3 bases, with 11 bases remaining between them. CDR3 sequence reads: CASGRTLYNEQFF. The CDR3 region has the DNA TGTGCCAGCGGACGGACGCTCTACAATGAGCAGTTCTTC.

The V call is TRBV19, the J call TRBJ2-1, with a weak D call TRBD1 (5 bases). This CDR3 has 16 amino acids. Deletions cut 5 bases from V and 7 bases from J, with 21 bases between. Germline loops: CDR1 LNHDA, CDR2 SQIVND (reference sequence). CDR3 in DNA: TGTGCCAGTAGTGGGGCCTATTATTCACTGTCTAATGAGCAGTTCTTC. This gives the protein CASSGAYYSLSNEQFF.

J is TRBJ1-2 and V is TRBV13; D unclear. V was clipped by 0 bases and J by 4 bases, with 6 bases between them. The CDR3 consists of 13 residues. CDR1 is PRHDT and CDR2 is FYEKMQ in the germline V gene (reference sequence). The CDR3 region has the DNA TGTGCCAGCAGCTTAGGGGGAACCTATGGCTACACCTTC. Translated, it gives CASSLGGTYGYTF. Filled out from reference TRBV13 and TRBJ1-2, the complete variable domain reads AAGVIQSPRHLIKEKRETATLKCYPIPRHDTVYWYQQGPGQDPQFLISFYEKMQSDKGSIPDRFSAQQFSDYHSELNMSSLELGDSALYFCASSLGGTYGYTFGSGTRLTVV.

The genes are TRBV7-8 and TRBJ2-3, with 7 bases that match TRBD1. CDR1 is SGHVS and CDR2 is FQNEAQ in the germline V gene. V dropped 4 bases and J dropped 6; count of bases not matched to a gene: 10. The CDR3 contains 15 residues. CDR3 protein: CASSSQEGAWDTQYF. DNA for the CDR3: TGTGCCAGCAGCTCCCAAGAGGGGGCCTGGGATACGCAGTATTTT.

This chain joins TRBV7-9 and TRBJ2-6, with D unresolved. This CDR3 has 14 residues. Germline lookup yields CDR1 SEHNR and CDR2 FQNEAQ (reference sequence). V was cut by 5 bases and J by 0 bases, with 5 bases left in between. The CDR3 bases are TGTGCCAGCAGCCGAAGCTCTGGGGCCAACGTCCTGACTTTC. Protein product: CASSRSSGANVLTF.

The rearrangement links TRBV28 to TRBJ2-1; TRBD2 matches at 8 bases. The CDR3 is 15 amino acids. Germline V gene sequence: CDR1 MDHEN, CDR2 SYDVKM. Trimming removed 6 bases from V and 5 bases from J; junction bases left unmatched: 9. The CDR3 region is CASRRPGLGNNEQFF. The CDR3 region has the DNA TGTGCCAGCAGGCGCCCGGGACTAGGGAACAATGAGCAGTTCTTC.

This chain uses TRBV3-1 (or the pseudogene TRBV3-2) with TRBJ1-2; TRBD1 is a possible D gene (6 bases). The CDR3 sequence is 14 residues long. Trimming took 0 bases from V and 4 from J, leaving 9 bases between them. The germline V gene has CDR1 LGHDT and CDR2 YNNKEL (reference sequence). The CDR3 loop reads CASSQEGAGYGYTF. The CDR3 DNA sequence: TGTGCCAGCAGCCAAGAGGGGGCTGGCTATGGCTACACCTTC.

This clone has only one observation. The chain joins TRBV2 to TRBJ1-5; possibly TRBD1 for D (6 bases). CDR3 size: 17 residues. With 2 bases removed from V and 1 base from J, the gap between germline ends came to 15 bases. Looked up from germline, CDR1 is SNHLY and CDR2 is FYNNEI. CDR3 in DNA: TGTGCCAGCAGTGAAAGGGGGAGATCCCTCAGCAATCAGCCCCAGCATTTT. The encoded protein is CASSERGRSLSNQPQHF. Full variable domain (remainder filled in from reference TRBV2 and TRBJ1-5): EPEVTQTPSHQVTQMGQEVILRCVPISNHLYFYWYRQILGQKVEFLVSFYNNEISEKSEIFDDQFSVERPDGSNFTLKIRSTKLEDSAMYFCASSERGRSLSNQPQHFGDGTRLSIL.

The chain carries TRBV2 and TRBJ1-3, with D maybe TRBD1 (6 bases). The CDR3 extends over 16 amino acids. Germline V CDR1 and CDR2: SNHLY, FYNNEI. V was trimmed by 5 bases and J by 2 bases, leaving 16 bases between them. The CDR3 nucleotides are TGTGCCAGCAGTCCCCGGGACATCTCCACTGGAAACACCATATATTTT. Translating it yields CASSPRDISTGNTIYF.

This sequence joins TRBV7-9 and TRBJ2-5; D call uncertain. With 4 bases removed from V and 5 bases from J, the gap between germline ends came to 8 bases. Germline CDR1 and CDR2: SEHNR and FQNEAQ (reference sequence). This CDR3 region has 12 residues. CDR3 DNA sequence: TGTGCCAGCAGCTCCGAATCGGAGACCCAGTACTTC. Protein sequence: CASSSESETQYF.

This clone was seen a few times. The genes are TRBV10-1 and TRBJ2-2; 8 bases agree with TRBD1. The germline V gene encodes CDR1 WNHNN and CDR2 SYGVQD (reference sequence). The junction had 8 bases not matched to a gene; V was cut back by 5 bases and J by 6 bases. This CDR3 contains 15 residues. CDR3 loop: CASSPGTGVPGELFF. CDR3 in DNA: TGCGCCAGCAGTCCCGGGACAGGTGTCCCCGGGGAGCTGTTTTTT.

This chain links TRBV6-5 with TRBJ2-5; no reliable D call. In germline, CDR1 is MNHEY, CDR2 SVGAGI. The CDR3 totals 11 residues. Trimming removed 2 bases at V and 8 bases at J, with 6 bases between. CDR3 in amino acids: CASSYGQTQYF. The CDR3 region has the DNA TGTGCCAGCAGTTACGGGCAAACCCAGTACTTC.